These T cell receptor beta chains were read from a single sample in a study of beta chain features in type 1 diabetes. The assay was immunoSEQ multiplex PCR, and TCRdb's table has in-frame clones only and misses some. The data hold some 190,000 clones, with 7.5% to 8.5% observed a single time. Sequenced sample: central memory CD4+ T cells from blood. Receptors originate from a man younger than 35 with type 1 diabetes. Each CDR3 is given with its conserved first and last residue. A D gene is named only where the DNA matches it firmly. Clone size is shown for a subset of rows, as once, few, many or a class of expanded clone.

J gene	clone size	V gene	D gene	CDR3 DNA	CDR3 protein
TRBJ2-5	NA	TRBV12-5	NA	TGTGCTAGTGCTCAGACTAACATGGAGACCCAGTACTTC	CASAQTNMETQYF
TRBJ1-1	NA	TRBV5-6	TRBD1	TGTGCCAGCAGCTCGACAGGGAGTGTGACTGAAGCTTTCTTT	CASSSTGSVTEAFF
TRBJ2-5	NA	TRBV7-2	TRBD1	TGTGCCAGCAGGGACAGGGGTGGGGAGACCCAGTACTTC	CASRDRGGETQYF
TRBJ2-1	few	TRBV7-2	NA	TGTGCCAGCAGCCCACGGGGGAGTGGCTACAATGAGCAGTTCTTC	CASSPRGSGYNEQFF
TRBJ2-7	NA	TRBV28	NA	TGTGCCACGCTCCTTTCGACAGGCCGCTACGAGCAGTACTTC	CATLLSTGRYEQYF
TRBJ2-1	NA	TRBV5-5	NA	TGTGCCAGCAGCTTGGCGTGGAGGCCCGTTTTCAGCTCCTACAATGAGCAGTTCTTC	CASSLAWRPVFSSYNEQFF
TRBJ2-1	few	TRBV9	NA	TGTGCCAGCAGCGTTGACTCCCACAATGAGCAGTTCTTC	CASSVDSHNEQFF
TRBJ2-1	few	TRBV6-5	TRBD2	TGTGCCAGCAGTTACTCGGACGGGGGGAGGGATGAGCAGTTCTTC	CASSYSDGGRDEQFF
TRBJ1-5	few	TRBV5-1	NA	TGCGCCAGCAGCTTGGGGTCGCCTGGCAGGGATCAGCCCCAGCATTTT	CASSLGSPGRDQPQHF
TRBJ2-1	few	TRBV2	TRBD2	TGTGCCAGCAGGAGTGGGAGGGCCGTCAATGAGCAGTTCTTC	CASRSGRAVNEQFF
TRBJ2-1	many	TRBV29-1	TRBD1	TGCAGCGTTCGGGACAGTAATGAGCAGTTCTTC	CSVRDSNEQFF
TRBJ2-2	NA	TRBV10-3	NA	TGTGCCATCAGTGAGTACTCCGGGGAGCTGTTTTTT	CAISEYSGELFF